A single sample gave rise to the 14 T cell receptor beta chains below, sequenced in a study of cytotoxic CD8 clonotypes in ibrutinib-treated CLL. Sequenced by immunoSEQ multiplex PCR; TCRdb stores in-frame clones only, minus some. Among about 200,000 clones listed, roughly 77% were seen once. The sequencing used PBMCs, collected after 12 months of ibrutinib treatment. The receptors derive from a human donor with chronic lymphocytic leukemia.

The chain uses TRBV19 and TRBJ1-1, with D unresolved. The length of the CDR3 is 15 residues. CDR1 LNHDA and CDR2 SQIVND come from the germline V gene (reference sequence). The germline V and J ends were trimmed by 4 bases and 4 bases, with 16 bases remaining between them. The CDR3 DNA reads TGTGCCAGTAGTAACTTAGCAGCAGGAGGCACTGAAGCTTTCTTT. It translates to CASSNLAAGGTEAFF.

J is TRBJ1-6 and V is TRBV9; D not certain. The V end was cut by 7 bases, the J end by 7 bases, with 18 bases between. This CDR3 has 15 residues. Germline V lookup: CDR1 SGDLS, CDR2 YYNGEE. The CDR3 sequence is CASHNEGSLNSPLHF. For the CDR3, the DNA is TGTGCCAGCCATAATGAGGGCAGCCTAAATTCACCCCTCCACTTT.

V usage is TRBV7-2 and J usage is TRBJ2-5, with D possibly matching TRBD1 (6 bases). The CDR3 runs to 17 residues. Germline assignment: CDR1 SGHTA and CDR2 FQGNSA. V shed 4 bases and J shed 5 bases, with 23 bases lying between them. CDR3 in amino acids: CASSSLGSRGERETQYF. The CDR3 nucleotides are TGTGCCAGCAGCTCACTCGGGTCCAGGGGTGAAAGGGAGACCCAGTACTTC.

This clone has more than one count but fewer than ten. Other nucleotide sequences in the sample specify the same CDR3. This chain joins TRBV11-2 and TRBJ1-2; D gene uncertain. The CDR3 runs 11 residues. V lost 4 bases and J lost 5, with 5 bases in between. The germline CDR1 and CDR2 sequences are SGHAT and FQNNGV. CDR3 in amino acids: CASSSTYGYTF. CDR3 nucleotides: TGTGCCAGCAGCTCCACATATGGCTACACCTTC.

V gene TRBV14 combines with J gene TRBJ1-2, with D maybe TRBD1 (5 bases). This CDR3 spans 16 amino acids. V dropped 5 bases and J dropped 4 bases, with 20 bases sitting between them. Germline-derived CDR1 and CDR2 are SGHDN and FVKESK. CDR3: CASSSTGIGQLYGYTF. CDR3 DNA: TGTGCCAGCAGCTCTACAGGTATCGGGCAACTCTATGGCTACACCTTC.

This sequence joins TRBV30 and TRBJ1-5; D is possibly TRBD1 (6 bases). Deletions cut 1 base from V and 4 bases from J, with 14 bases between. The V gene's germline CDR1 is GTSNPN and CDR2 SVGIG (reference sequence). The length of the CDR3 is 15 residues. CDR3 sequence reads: CAWSASRGGNQPQHF. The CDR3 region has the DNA TGTGCCTGGAGTGCCTCTAGGGGGGGGAATCAGCCCCAGCATTTT.

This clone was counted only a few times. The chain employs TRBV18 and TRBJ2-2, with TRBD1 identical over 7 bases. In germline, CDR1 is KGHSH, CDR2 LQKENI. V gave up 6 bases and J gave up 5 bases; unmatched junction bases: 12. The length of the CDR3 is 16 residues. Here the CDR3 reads CASSGTTGLKTGELFF. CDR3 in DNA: TGTGCCAGCTCGGGGACGACAGGGTTGAAGACCGGGGAGCTGTTTTTT.

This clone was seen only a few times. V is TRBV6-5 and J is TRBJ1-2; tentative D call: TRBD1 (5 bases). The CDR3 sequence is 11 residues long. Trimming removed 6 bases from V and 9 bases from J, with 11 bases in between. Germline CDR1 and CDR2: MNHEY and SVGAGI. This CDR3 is CASRLGRSYTF. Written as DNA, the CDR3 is TGTGCCAGCAGGCTGGGACGGAGCTACACCTTC.

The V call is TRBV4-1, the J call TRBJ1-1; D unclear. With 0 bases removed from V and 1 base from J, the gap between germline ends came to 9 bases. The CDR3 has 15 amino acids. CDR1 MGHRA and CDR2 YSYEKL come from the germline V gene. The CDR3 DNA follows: TGCGCCAGCAGCCAAGAGAGGCCCCCGAACACTGAAGCTTTCTTT. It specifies CASSQERPPNTEAFF.

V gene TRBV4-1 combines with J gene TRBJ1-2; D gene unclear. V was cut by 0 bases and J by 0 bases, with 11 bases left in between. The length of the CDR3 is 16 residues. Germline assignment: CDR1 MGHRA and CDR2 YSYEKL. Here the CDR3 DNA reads TGCGCCAGCAGCCAAGAGTCAGCCGTAGCTAACTATGGCTACACCTTC. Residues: CASSQESAVANYGYTF.

The CDR3 loop is CASSSAGTGGYGYTF. CDR3 in DNA: TGTGCCAGCAGTTCCGCCGGAACAGGGGGTTATGGCTACACCTTC. This chain uses TRBV6-5 with TRBJ1-2; 8 bases align to TRBD1. Losses at the gene ends were 4 bases for V and 5 bases for J; bases not matched to a gene: 9. Germline CDR1 and CDR2: MNHEY and SVGAGI. CDR3 length: 15 residues.

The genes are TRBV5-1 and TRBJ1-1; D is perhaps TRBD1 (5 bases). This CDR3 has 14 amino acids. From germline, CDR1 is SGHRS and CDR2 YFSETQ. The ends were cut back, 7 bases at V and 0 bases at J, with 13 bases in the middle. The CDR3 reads CASHSGRLNTEAFF. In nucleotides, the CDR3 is TGCGCCAGCCACTCGGGACGGCTGAACACTGAAGCTTTCTTT.

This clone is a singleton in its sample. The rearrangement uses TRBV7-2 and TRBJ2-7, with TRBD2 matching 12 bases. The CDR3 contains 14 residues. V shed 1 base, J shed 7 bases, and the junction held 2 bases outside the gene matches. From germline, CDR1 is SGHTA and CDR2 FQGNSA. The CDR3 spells CASSLGGTSGEQYF. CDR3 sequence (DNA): TGTGCCAGCAGCTTAGGGGGGACTAGCGGGGAGCAGTACTTC.

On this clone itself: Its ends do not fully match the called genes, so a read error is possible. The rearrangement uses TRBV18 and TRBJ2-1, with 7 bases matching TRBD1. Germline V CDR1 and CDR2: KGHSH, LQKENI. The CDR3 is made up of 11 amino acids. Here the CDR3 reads CASSPGQFKIF. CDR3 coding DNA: TGTGCCAGCTCACCGGGACAGTTTAAGATCTTC. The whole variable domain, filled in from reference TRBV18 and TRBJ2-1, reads NAGVMQNPRHLVRRRGQEARLRCSPMKGHSHVYWYRQLPEEGLKFMVYLQKENIIDESGMPKERFSAEFPKEGPSILRIQQVVRGDSAAYFCASSPGQFKIFGPGTRLTVL.